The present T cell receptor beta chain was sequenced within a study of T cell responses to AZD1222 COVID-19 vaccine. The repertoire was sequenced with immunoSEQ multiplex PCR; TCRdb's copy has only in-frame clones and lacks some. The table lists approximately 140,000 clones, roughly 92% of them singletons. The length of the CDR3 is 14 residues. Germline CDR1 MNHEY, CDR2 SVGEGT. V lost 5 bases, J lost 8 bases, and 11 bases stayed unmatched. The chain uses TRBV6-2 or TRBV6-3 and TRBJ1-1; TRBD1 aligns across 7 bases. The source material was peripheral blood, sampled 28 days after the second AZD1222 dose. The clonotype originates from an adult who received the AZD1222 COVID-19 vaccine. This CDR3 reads CASSPGQAWEEAFF. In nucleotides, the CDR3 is TGTGCCAGCAGTCCAGGACAGGCCTGGGAAGAAGCTTTCTTT.